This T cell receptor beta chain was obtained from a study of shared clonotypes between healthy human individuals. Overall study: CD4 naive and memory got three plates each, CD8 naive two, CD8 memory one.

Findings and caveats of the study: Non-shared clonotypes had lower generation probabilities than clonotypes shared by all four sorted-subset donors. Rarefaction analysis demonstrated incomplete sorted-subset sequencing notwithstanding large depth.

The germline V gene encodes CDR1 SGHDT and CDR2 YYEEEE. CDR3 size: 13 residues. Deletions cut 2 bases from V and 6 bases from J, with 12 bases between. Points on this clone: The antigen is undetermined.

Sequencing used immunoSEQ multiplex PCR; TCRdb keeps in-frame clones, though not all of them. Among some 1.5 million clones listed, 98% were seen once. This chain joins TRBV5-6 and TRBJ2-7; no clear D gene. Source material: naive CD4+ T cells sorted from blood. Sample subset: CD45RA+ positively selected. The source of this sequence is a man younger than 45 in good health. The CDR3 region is CASSFDRRREQYF. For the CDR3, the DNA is TGTGCCAGCAGCTTTGATCGGAGACGCGAGCAGTACTTC.